The 25 T cell receptor beta chains given below trace back to one sample, sequenced in a study of T cell clusters in autoimmune cytopenias. Some 39,000 genome equivalents of blood DNA were amplified for TRB. One tube held mixed TRB-A and TRB-B primer pools for touch-down PCR. From the multiplex PCR reads, TCRdb lists one entry per CDR3 protein and no DNA. Here the sample table reports 3,000 to 3,500 distinct CDR3 sequences. Sequencing input: peripheral blood. These receptors all stem from a human donor with an autoimmune cytopenia, with autoimmune hepatitis or in good health (not recorded which).

This clonotype counts as medium-sized (0.01 to 0.1%) by frequency. The chain uses TRBV19 and TRBJ2-7; the TRBD1 assignment by TCRdb is unverifiable without DNA. Per the germline V gene, CDR1 is LNHDA and CDR2 is SQIVND (reference sequence). The CDR3 is made up of 15 amino acids. This CDR3 is CASSPFLSSSYEQYF.

V and J are TRBV18 and TRBJ2-1; TCRdb's assignment of TRBD2 cannot be checked, as there is no DNA. Germline V lookup: CDR1 KGHSH, CDR2 LQKENI. This CDR3 region has 18 residues. This CDR3 is CASSPGTSGGVFYNEQFF.

The chain uses TRBV18 and TRBJ2-7; TCRdb's assignment of TRBD2 cannot be checked, as there is no DNA. CDR3 length: 14 residues. Germline V lookup: CDR1 KGHSH, CDR2 LQKENI. This CDR3 is CASSLGTQENEQYF. The variable domain in full, with the rest retrieved from reference TRBV18 and TRBJ2-7, is NAGVMQNPRHLVRRRGQEARLRCSPMKGHSHVYWYRQLPEEGLKFMVYLQKENIIDESGMPKERFSAEFPKEGPSILRIQQVVRGDSAAYFCASSLGTQENEQYFGPGTRLTVT.

By frequency, this clonotype registers medium-sized (0.01 to 0.1%). This rearrangement joins TRBV29-1 to TRBJ2-7. Per the germline V gene, CDR1 is SQVTM and CDR2 is ANQGSEA. The CDR3 contains 13 residues. The CDR3 spells CSVVDRDSYEQYF.

This rearrangement joins TRBV11-2 to TRBJ2-1; TCRdb's D gene call, TRBD1, goes unchecked for lack of DNA. Germline values: CDR1 SGHAT, CDR2 FQNNGV. The CDR3 sequence is 18 residues long. This CDR3 reads CASSPGGGTHISYNEQFF.

This clonotype is classed as medium-sized by frequency. The V gene is TRBV5-5, the J gene TRBJ1-5. The CDR3 sequence is 14 residues long. Germline V gene data show CDR1 as SGHKS and CDR2 as YYEKEE (reference sequence). CDR3 sequence reads: CASSLGGGHQPQHF.

This chain connects TRBV11-2 to TRBJ1-1; TCRdb picks TRBD1, but there is no DNA to check that call. This CDR3 is built from 14 residues. CDR1 and CDR2 from the germline V gene are SGHAT and FQNNGV. The CDR3 loop is CASSPWGPGTEAFF.

This sequence joins TRBV12-3 or TRBV12-4 and TRBJ1-2; lacking DNA, the TRBD1 call made by TCRdb goes unchecked. The CDR3 totals 11 residues. The CDR3 reads CASSAGGGYTF.

Measured by frequency, this clonotype is medium-sized (0.01 to 0.1%). This chain joins TRBV29-1 and TRBJ1-3; no DNA is available, so the TRBD1 call from TCRdb remains unchecked. Germline lookup yields CDR1 SQVTM and CDR2 ANQGSEA. The CDR3 sequence is 16 residues long. The CDR3 protein is CSVTLARDSSGNTIYF.

This chain links TRBV20-1 with TRBJ2-3; TCRdb calls TRBD2, which cannot be checked without DNA. Looked up from germline, CDR1 is DFQATT and CDR2 is SNEGSKA (reference sequence). The CDR3 has 14 amino acids. Here the CDR3 reads CSAVGTAGTDTQYF.

Judged by frequency, this clonotype is medium-sized. This rearrangement joins TRBV19 to TRBJ2-2; TCRdb's D call of TRBD1 is untestable without DNA. The germline V gene encodes CDR1 LNHDA and CDR2 SQIVND (reference sequence). The CDR3 runs to 13 residues. CDR3 sequence: CASSTQGTGELFF.

The chain carries TRBV7-2 and TRBJ2-3; the TCRdb call, TRBD1, lacks DNA for checking. From germline, CDR1 is SGHTA and CDR2 FQGNSA. This CDR3 is 16 amino acids long. The CDR3 loop is CASSATRTASVDTQYF.

This chain connects TRBV20-1 to TRBJ2-5; TCRdb reports TRBD1, a call that lacks DNA to check it against. The CDR3 totals 15 residues. Germline lookup yields CDR1 DFQATT and CDR2 SNEGSKA (reference sequence). This CDR3 reads CSAPKPGQGRETQYF.

The chain employs TRBV11-2 and TRBJ2-1; absent DNA, TCRdb's TRBD2 call cannot be checked. This CDR3 has 15 residues. Per the germline V gene, CDR1 is SGHAT and CDR2 is FQNNGV. The CDR3 sequence: CASILSGGAYNEQFF. Full variable domain (rest looked up from reference TRBV11-2 and TRBJ2-1): EAGVAQSPRYKIIEKRQSVAFWCNPISGHATLYWYQQILGQGPKLLIQFQNNGVVDDSQLPKDRFSAERLKGVDSTLKIQPAKLEDSAVYLCASILSGGAYNEQFFGPGTRLTVL.

By frequency, this clonotype registers medium-sized. The chain joins TRBV6-1 to TRBJ2-7. This CDR3 comprises 12 residues. CDR1 and CDR2 (germline): MNHNS, SASEGT. The chain's CDR3 is CASSRNLYEQYF.

This clonotype is medium-sized by frequency. V and J are TRBV29-1 and TRBJ1-1. The CDR3 is 14 residues long. CDR1 is SQVTM, CDR2 ANQGSEA, per germline. The CDR3 loop is CSVRVGRDRAEAFF.

V is TRBV5-4 and J is TRBJ2-1. Germline assignment: CDR1 SGHNT and CDR2 YYREEE (reference sequence). This CDR3 has 14 residues. CDR3 loop: CASSPDSSYNEQFF.

The chain has TRBV12-3 or TRBV12-4 and TRBJ2-7; the TCRdb call, TRBD2, lacks DNA for checking. CDR3 length: 18 amino acids. The CDR3 region is CASSLYGTSGPLTYEQYF.

This chain links TRBV7-2 with TRBJ2-3; the TRBD1 assignment by TCRdb is unverifiable without DNA. This CDR3 is built from 14 residues. Germline V CDR1 and CDR2: SGHTA, FQGNSA. The CDR3: CASSPGLASDTQYF.

This clonotype is classed as medium-sized by frequency. V gene TRBV6-5 combines with J gene TRBJ2-1; TCRdb gives TRBD1 as the D gene, but with no DNA this cannot be confirmed. This CDR3 is 14 amino acids long. Germline lookup yields CDR1 MNHEY and CDR2 SVGAGI. The CDR3 region is CASSYGTGDNEQFF.

V gene TRBV5-1 combines with J gene TRBJ1-2. Germline values: CDR1 SGHRS, CDR2 YFSETQ. The length of the CDR3 is 13 residues. The CDR3 is CASSLAANSGYTF. Full variable domain (rest looked up from reference TRBV5-1 and TRBJ1-2): KAGVTQTPRYLIKTRGQQVTLSCSPISGHRSVSWYQQTPGQGLQFLFEYFSETQRNKGNFPGRFSGRQFSNSRSEMNVSTLELGDSALYLCASSLAANSGYTFGSGTRLTVV.

This chain joins TRBV11-1 and TRBJ2-1; TCRdb selects TRBD1, and the lack of DNA leaves this call unchecked. Looked up from germline, CDR1 is SGHAT and CDR2 is FQDESV (reference sequence). The CDR3 runs 13 residues. This CDR3 reads CASSNRGGNEQFF.

This clonotype ranks as medium-sized (0.01 to 0.1%) in terms of frequency. The V and J genes are TRBV6-5 and TRBJ2-2. Germline CDR1 and CDR2: MNHEY and SVGAGI. The CDR3 length is 14 residues. The CDR3 here is CASYPRPNTGELFF.

According to its frequency, this clonotype is medium-sized. CDR3 sequence: CASSISGSGDYEQYF. The V call is TRBV19, the J call TRBJ2-7; as DNA is missing, the TRBD2 call by TCRdb cannot be tested. The CDR3 length is 15 residues. CDR1 is LNHDA and CDR2 is SQIVND in the germline V gene (reference sequence).

This rearrangement joins TRBV6-4 to TRBJ2-3; TCRdb calls TRBD1, which cannot be checked without DNA. This CDR3 comprises 13 residues. Germline CDR1 and CDR2: MRHNA and SNTAGT. CDR3 region: CASSGESTDTQYF.